A single sample gave rise to the 22 T cell receptor beta chains below, sequenced in a study of cytomegalovirus exposure and HLA in healthy donors. Primers included in the PCR were 60 Vbeta and 13 Jbeta primers. The assay was immunoSEQ multiplex PCR, and TCRdb's table has in-frame clones only and misses some. Here the sample spans some 150,000 clones, roughly 80% being singletons. Sequencing input: PBMCs. These receptors were collected from a woman aged 40 to 50 in good health and CMV-seronegative.

The V and J genes are TRBV7-9 and TRBJ2-5; 8 nucleotides line up with TRBD1. The junction had 8 bases not matched to a gene; V was cut back by 3 bases and J by 5 bases. From germline, CDR1 is SEHNR and CDR2 FQNEAQ (reference sequence). This CDR3 has 15 residues. This CDR3 is CASSLGTGSFETQYF. DNA for the CDR3: TGTGCCAGCAGCTTGGGGACAGGCTCGTTTGAGACCCAGTACTTC.

The gene calls are TRBV6-5 and TRBJ2-7; possibly TRBD2 for D (6 bases). The CDR3 has 15 residues. With 0 bases removed from V and 5 bases from J, the gap between germline ends came to 14 bases. From germline, CDR1 is MNHEY and CDR2 SVGAGI. CDR3: CASSYSVGGPHEQYF. The DNA for the CDR3 is TGTGCCAGCAGTTACTCCGTGGGAGGACCCCACGAGCAGTACTTC.

The chain recombines TRBV10-2 with TRBJ2-1; 10 bases map to TRBD1. V trimming: 8 bases; J trimming: 6 bases; junction bases outside the gene matches: 4. This CDR3 spans 13 amino acids. Germline CDR1 is WSHSY and CDR2 is SAAADI. The CDR3 here is CASAGTGVNEQFF. The CDR3 nucleotides read TGCGCCAGCGCCGGGACAGGGGTCAATGAGCAGTTCTTC.

This clone was observed a single time. The chain employs TRBV29-1 and TRBJ2-1; 16 bases are a match to TRBD2. The CDR3 spans 16 residues. The V gene end was trimmed by 7 bases and the J gene end by 1 base; junction bases not matched to a gene: 4. CDR1 SQVTM and CDR2 ANQGSEA come from the germline V gene. The CDR3: CSAGTSGRGSYNEQFF. The CDR3 DNA reads as TGCAGCGCTGGGACTAGCGGGAGGGGGTCCTACAATGAGCAGTTCTTC.

CDR3 amino acids: CASSLGQTNTEAFF. For the CDR3, the DNA is TGTGCCAGCAGCTTGGGACAGACGAACACTGAAGCTTTCTTT. This chain uses TRBV5-6 with TRBJ1-1; the D gene is possibly TRBD1 (5 bases). The CDR3 length is 14 residues. Between the trimmed V and J ends, which lost 0 bases and 1 base, there was a span of 7 bases. Germline loops: CDR1 SGHDT, CDR2 YYEEEE.

The chain couples TRBV7-9 to TRBJ1-4; 12 bases map to TRBD1. The germline V gene encodes CDR1 SEHNR and CDR2 FQNEAQ (reference sequence). The CDR3 loop spans 16 amino acids. V dropped 0 bases and J dropped 7; count of bases not matched to a gene: 3. This chain's CDR3 is CASSLAGTGGSEKLFF. The CDR3 DNA sequence: TGTGCCAGCAGCTTAGCAGGGACAGGGGGCAGTGAAAAACTGTTTTTT.

This clone has a handful of counts. V usage is TRBV5-8 and J usage is TRBJ2-1; 12 bases match TRBD2. Trimming at V came to 4 bases and at J to 4 bases, leaving 3 bases not matched to a gene. The CDR3 runs 15 residues. Germline CDR1 and CDR2: SGHTS and YDEGEE. As DNA, the CDR3 is TGTGCCAGCAGCAAGGGACTAGCGGGTTACAATGAGCAGTTCTTC. Its translation: CASSKGLAGYNEQFF.

This sequence joins TRBV6-5 and TRBJ2-7; D ambiguous. Germline V gene sequence: CDR1 MNHEY, CDR2 SVGAGI. Trimming pared 2 bases from V and 4 bases from J, leaving 6 bases between. The CDR3 has 12 amino acids. The CDR3 loop is CASSYGKYEQYF. In nucleotides, the CDR3 is TGTGCCAGCAGTTACGGCAAGTACGAGCAGTACTTC.

The V call is TRBV5-1, the J call TRBJ1-4; TRBD1 is a possible D gene (5 bases). V dropped 2 bases and J dropped 7 bases, with 6 bases sitting between them. Germline V gene lookup returns CDR1 SGHRS and CDR2 YFSETQ. The CDR3 spans 12 residues. The CDR3 here is CASSFQGEKLFF. CDR3 DNA: TGCGCCAGCAGCTTCCAGGGTGAAAAACTGTTTTTT.

V gene TRBV28 combines with J gene TRBJ1-2, with 10 bases that match TRBD1. The CDR3 sequence is 15 residues long. The germline CDR1 and CDR2 sequences are MDHEN and SYDVKM. Trimming removed 3 bases from V and 5 bases from J; junction bases left unmatched: 6. CDR3: CASSLRTGGGYGYTF. The CDR3 DNA follows: TGTGCCAGCAGTTTGAGGACAGGGGGAGGTTATGGCTACACCTTC.

The chain uses TRBV6-1 and TRBJ1-5; D call uncertain. The V end lost 1 base, the J end lost 0 bases, and 7 bases lay between the germline ends. Germline V gene lookup returns CDR1 MNHNS and CDR2 SASEGT. The CDR3 loop spans 15 amino acids. CDR3 sequence: CASSEGSYSNQPQHF. The CDR3 DNA follows: TGTGCCAGCAGTGAAGGATCCTATAGCAATCAGCCCCAGCATTTT.

The sample holds a few counts of this clone. The chain uses TRBV10-1 and TRBJ1-1; D is ambiguous. The CDR3 totals 12 residues. Germline V gives CDR1 WNHNN, CDR2 SYGVQD (reference sequence). The V end was cut by 3 bases, the J end by 7 bases, with 9 bases between. The CDR3 region has the DNA TGCGCCAGCAGTGAACCGCCGGGTGAAGCTTTCTTT. Protein product: CASSEPPGEAFF.

The rearrangement links TRBV5-1 to TRBJ2-3, with 7 bases identical to TRBD1. The CDR3 length is 15 residues. The germline CDR1 and CDR2 sequences are SGHRS and YFSETQ. Trimming cost V 2 bases and J 1 base; bases outside gene matches: 4. The CDR3 DNA sequence: TGCGCCAGCAGCTTAGCAGGACAGGGCACAGATACGCAGTATTTT. It codes for CASSLAGQGTDTQYF.

The gene calls are TRBV30 and TRBJ1-1, with D maybe TRBD1 (6 bases). The CDR3 is 13 residues long. V lost 3 bases and J lost 7, with 15 bases in between. Germline loops: CDR1 GTSNPN, CDR2 SVGIG (reference sequence). CDR3: CAWRGTGQGEAFF. CDR3 sequence (DNA): TGTGCCTGGAGGGGAACAGGGCAGGGTGAAGCTTTCTTT. Full variable domain (outside the CDR3, taken from reference TRBV30 and TRBJ1-1): SQTIHQWPATLVQPVGSPLSLECTVEGTSNPNLYWYRQAAGRGLQLLFYSVGIGQISSEVPQNLSASRPQDRQFILSSKKLLLSDSGFYLCAWRGTGQGEAFFGQGTRLTVV.

The rearrangement joins TRBV5-8 to TRBJ2-7; D remains ambiguous. This CDR3 has 11 amino acids. The V end lost 4 bases, the J end lost 4 bases, and 6 bases lay between the germline ends. CDR1 is SGHTS, CDR2 YDEGEE, per germline. The CDR3 nucleotides read TGTGCCAGCAGCCCCTCTTACGAGCAGTACTTC. This encodes CASSPSYEQYF.

V is TRBV30 and J is TRBJ2-1; maybe TRBD2 (6 bases). Germline values: CDR1 GTSNPN, CDR2 SVGIG (reference sequence). This CDR3 region has 15 residues. The V end lost 4 bases, the J end lost 0 bases, and 13 bases lay between the germline ends. The CDR3 DNA follows: TGTGCCTGGACTAGCGTACTAAGCTCCTACAATGAGCAGTTCTTC. Amino acid sequence: CAWTSVLSSYNEQFF.

This clone came up a few times. The rearrangement joins TRBV11-3 to TRBJ2-5; 8 bases map to TRBD1. Trimming removed 0 bases from V and 5 bases from J; junction bases left unmatched: 11. Per germline, CDR1 SGHNT and CDR2 YENEEA. CDR3 length: 17 residues. The CDR3 spells CASSLDPDRVYDETQYF. Written as DNA, the CDR3 is TGTGCCAGCAGCTTAGACCCGGACAGGGTATATGATGAGACCCAGTACTTC. The full variable domain, completed using reference TRBV11-3 and TRBJ2-5, is EAGVVQSPRYKIIEKKQPVAFWCNPISGHNTLYWYLQNLGQGPELLIRYENEEAVDDSQLPKDRFSAERLKGVDSTLKIQPAELGDSAVYLCASSLDPDRVYDETQYFGPGTRLLVL.

The chain has TRBV5-1 and TRBJ2-1; TRBD2 matches 7 bases. With V trimmed by 4 bases and J by 6 bases, 16 bases remained unmatched. This CDR3 spans 17 amino acids. The germline gives CDR1 SGHRS, CDR2 YFSETQ. CDR3 nucleotide sequence: TGCGCCAGCAGCATCCCTCGAGCGGGGCCTTACCCCAATGAGCAGTTCTTC. Amino acid sequence: CASSIPRAGPYPNEQFF.

The V and J genes are TRBV7-2 and TRBJ2-7, with D maybe TRBD2 (6 bases). The CDR3 contains 15 residues. V lost 5 bases, J lost 6 bases, and 20 bases lay in between. From germline, CDR1 is SGHTA and CDR2 FQGNSA. The CDR3 nucleotides read TGTGCCAGCAGCATTCCCCTGGGGGGAATCGGCGAGCAGTACTTC. Translated, it gives CASSIPLGGIGEQYF.

CDR3 loop: CASSLAERTGGRGYTF. The CDR3 DNA reads as TGTGCCAGCAGCTTAGCGGAAAGGACAGGTGGCCGTGGCTACACCTTC. The chain combines TRBV7-9 with TRBJ1-2; the match to TRBD1 covers 7 bases. Trimming took 0 bases from V and 7 from J; bases not matched to a gene: 11. Germline lookup yields CDR1 SEHNR and CDR2 FQNEAQ (reference sequence). This CDR3 spans 16 amino acids.

J is TRBJ2-5 and V is TRBV9; 13 bases fit TRBD2. The CDR3 is 17 amino acids. V shed 3 bases, J shed 2 bases, and the junction held 7 bases outside the gene matches. Germline lookup yields CDR1 SGDLS and CDR2 YYNGEE. The CDR3 is CASSAGTSGTLQETQYF. In nucleotides, the CDR3 is TGTGCCAGCAGCGCGGGGACTAGCGGGACACTGCAAGAGACCCAGTACTTC.

The V call is TRBV6-5, the J call TRBJ1-2; 12 bases are shared with TRBD1. CDR1 and CDR2 (germline): MNHEY, SVGAGI. The V gene end was trimmed by 6 bases and the J gene end by 6 bases; junction bases not matched to a gene: 8. This CDR3 spans 15 amino acids. CDR3 sequence: CASSPPGTGGNGYTF. The DNA for the CDR3 is TGTGCCAGCAGCCCTCCGGGGACAGGGGGCAATGGCTACACCTTC.